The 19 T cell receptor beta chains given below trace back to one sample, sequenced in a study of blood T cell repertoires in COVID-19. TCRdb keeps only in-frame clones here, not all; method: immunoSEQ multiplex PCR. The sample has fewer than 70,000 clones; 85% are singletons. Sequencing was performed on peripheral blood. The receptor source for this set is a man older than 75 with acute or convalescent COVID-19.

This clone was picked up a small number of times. In nucleotides, the CDR3 is TGTGCCAGCAGCCAAGATCTAGGGGGACAGGGGCTCTACGAGCAGTACTTC. Translating gives CASSQDLGGQGLYEQYF. The chain combines TRBV4-2 with TRBJ2-7, with TRBD1 identical over 10 bases. The CDR3 is 17 amino acids. The germline gives CDR1 LGHNA, CDR2 YNFKEQ. V lost 0 bases and J lost 3; bases outside the gene matches: 8.

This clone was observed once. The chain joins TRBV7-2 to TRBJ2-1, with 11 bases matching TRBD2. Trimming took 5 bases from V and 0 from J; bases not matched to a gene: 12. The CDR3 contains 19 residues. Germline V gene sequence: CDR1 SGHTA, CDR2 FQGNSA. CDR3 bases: TGTGCCAGCAGCCGTTATCTAGCGGGAGGTGGGGACTCCTACAATGAGCAGTTCTTC. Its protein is CASSRYLAGGGDSYNEQFF.

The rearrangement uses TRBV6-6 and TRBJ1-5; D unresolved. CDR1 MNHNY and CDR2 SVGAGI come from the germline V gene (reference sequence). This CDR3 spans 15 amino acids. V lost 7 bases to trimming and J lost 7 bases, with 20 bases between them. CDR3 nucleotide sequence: TGTGCCAGCATCTTGGACGGCCAGGCGGGACAGCCCCAGCATTTT. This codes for CASILDGQAGQPQHF.

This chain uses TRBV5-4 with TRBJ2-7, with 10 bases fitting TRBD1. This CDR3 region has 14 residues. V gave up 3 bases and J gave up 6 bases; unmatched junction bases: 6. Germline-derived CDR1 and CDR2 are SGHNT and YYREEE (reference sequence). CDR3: CASSWDRGLTEQYF. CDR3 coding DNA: TGTGCCAGCAGCTGGGACAGGGGCCTGACCGAGCAGTACTTC.

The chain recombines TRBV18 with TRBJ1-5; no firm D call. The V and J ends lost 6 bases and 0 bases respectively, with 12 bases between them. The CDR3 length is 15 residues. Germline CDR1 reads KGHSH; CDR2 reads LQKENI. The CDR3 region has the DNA TGTGCCAGCTCCAGAGGCGCAAATAGCAATCAGCCCCAGCATTTT. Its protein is CASSRGANSNQPQHF.

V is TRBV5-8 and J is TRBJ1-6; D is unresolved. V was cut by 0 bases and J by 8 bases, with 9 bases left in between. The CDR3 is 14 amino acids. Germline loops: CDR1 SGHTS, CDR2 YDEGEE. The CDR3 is CASSLGLTYSPLHF. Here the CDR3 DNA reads TGTGCCAGCAGCTTGGGCCTAACTTATTCACCCCTCCACTTT.

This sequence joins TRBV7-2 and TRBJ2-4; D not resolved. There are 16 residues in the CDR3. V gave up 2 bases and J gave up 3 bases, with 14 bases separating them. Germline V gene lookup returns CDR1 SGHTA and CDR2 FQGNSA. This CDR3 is CASSLSNSGLKNIQYF. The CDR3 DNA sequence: TGTGCCAGCAGCTTATCAAATTCGGGTCTCAAAAACATTCAGTACTTC. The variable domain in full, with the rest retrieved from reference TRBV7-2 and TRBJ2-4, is GAGVSQSPSNKVTEKGKDVELRCDPISGHTALYWYRQSLGQGLEFLIYFQGNSAPDKSGLPSDRFSAERTGGSVSTLTIQRTQQEDSAVYLCASSLSNSGLKNIQYFGAGTRLSVL.

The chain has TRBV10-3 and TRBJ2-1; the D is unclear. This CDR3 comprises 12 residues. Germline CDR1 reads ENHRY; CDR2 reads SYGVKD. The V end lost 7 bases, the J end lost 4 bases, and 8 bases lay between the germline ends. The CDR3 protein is CAITGRYNEQFF. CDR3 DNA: TGTGCCATCACAGGAAGATACAATGAGCAGTTCTTC.

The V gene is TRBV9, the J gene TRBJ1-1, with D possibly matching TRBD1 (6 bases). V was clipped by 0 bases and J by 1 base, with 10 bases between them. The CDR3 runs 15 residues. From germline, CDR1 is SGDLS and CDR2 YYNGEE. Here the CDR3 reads CASSVARTANTEAFF. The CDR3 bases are TGTGCCAGCAGCGTAGCAAGGACAGCGAACACTGAAGCTTTCTTT.

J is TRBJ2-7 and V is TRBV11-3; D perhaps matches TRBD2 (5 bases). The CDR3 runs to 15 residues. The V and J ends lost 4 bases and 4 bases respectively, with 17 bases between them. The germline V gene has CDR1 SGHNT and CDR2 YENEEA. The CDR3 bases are TGTGCCAGCAGCTCCCAACCGGGGTTCCCGTACGAGCAGTACTTC. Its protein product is CASSSQPGFPYEQYF.

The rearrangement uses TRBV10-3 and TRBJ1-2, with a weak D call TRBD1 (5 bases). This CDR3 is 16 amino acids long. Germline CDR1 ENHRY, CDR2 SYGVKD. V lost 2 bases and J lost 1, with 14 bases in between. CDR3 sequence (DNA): TGTGCCATCAGTGAGCCTGTCCAGGGCGTTAACTATGGCTACACCTTC. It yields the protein CAISEPVQGVNYGYTF.

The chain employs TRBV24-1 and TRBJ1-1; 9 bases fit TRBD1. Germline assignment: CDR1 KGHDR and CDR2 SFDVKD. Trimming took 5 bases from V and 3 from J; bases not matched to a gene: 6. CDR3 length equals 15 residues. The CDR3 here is CATSGGTGWDTEAFF. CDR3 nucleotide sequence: TGTGCCACCAGTGGTGGGACAGGGTGGGACACTGAAGCTTTCTTT.

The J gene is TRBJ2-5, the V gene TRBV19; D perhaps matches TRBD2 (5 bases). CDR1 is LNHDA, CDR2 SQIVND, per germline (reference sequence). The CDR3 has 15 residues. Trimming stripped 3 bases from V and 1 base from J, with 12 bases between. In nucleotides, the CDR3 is TGTGCCAGTAGTATCAATTCGCGGGTCCAAGAGACCCAGTACTTC. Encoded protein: CASSINSRVQETQYF.

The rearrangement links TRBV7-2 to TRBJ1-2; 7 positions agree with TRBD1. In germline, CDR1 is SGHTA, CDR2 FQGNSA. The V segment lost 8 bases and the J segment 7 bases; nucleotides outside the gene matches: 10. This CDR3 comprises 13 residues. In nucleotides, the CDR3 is TGTGCCAGCTCTGAGACAGGGCAGGGTGGCTACACCTTC. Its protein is CASSETGQGGYTF.

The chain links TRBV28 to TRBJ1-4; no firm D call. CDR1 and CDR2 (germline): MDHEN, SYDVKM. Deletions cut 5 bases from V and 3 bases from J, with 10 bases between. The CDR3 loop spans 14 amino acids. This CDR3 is CASSRVSPNEKLFF. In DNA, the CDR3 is TGTGCCAGCAGTCGGGTATCTCCTAATGAAAAACTGTTTTTT.

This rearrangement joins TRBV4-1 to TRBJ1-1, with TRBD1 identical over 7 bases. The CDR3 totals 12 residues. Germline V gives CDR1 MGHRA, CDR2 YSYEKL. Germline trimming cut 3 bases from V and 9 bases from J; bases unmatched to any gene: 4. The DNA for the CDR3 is TGCGCCAGCAGCCACCCGGGACAGAAAGCTTTCTTT. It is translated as CASSHPGQKAFF.

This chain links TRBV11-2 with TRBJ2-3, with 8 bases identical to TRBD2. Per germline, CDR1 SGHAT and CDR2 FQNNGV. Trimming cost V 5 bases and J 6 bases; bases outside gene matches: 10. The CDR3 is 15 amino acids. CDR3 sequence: CASSPVAGSLDTQYF. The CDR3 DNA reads TGTGCCAGCAGCCCAGTAGCGGGGAGCTTGGATACGCAGTATTTT.

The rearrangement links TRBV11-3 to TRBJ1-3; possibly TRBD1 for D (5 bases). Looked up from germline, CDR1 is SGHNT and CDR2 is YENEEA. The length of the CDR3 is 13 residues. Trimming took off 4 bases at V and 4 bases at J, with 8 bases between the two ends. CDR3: CASSYNRGNTIYF. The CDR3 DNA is TGTGCCAGCAGCTACAACAGGGGAAACACCATATATTTT.

CDR3 sequence reads: CASKHTSSDTQYF. DNA for the CDR3: TGTGCCAGCAAACACACTAGCTCAGATACGCAGTATTTT. The rearrangement joins TRBV12-3 or TRBV12-4 to TRBJ2-3; the D gene is possibly TRBD2 (6 bases). The CDR3 runs to 13 residues. The V end lost 7 bases, the J end lost 4 bases, and 12 bases lay between the germline ends.